This T cell receptor (beta chain) is drawn from a study of control samples from healthy donors and cancer patients. The protocol was immunoSEQ multiplex PCR, while the TCRdb copy is restricted to in-frame clones and leaves out a portion. The sample lists over 75,000 clones, just under 85% occurring once. Germline CDR1 reads MNHEY; CDR2 reads SVGAGI. There are 14 residues in the CDR3. Trimming pared 10 bases from V and 3 bases from J, leaving 18 bases between. Material: blood. This chain connects TRBV6-5 to TRBJ1-2; D gene ambiguous. The TCR sequence derives from a man in his thirties or forties in good health. The CDR3 bases are TGTGCCACGAAGGGCATCGAATTCGACTATGGCTACACCTTC. It specifies CATKGIEFDYGYTF.